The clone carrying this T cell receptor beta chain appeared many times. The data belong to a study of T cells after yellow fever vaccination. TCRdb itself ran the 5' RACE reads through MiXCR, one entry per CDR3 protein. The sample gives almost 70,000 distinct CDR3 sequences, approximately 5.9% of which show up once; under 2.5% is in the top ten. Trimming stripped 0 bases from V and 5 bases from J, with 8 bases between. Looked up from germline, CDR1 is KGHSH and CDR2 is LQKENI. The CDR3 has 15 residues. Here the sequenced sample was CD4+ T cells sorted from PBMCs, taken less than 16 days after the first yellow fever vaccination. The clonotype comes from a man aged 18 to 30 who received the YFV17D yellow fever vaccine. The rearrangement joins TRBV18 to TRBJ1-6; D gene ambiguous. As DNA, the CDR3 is TGTGCCAGCTCACCACCGGGCACAAATAATTCACCCCTCCACTTT. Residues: CASSPPGTNNSPLHF.